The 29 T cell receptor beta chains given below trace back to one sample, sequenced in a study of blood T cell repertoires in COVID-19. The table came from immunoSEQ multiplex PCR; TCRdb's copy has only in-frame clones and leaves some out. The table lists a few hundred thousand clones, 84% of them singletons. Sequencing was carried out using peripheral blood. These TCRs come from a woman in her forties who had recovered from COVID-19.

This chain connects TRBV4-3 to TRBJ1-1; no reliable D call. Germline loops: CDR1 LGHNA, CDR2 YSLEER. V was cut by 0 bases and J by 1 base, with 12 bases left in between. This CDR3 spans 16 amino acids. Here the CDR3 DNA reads TGCGCCAGCAGCCAAGATAGCCGCTCGGGGAACACTGAAGCTTTCTTT. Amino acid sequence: CASSQDSRSGNTEAFF.

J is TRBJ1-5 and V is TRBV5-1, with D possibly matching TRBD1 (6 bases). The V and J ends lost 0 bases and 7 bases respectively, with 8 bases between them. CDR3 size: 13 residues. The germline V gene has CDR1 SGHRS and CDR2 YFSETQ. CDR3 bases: TGCGCCAGCAGCTTGGACAGGGAACAGCCCCAGCATTTT. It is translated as CASSLDREQPQHF.

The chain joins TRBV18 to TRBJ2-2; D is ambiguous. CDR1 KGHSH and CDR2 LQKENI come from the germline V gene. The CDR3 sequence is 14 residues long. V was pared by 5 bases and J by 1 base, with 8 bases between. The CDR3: CASSSLMNTGELFF. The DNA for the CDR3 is TGTGCCAGCTCATCCCTTATGAACACCGGGGAGCTGTTTTTT.

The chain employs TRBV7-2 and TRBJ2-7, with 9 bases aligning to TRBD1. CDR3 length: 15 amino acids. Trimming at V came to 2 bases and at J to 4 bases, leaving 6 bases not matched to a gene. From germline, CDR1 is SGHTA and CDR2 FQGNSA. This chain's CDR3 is CASSLNHRGPYEQYF. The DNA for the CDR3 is TGTGCCAGCAGCTTAAACCACAGGGGGCCATACGAGCAGTACTTC.

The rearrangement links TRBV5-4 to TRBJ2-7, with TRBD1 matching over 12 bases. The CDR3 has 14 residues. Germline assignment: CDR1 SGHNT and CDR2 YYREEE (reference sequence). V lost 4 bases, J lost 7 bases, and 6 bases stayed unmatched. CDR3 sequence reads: CASSAGQGAGEQYF. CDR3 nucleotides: TGTGCCAGCAGCGCGGGACAGGGGGCCGGGGAGCAGTACTTC.

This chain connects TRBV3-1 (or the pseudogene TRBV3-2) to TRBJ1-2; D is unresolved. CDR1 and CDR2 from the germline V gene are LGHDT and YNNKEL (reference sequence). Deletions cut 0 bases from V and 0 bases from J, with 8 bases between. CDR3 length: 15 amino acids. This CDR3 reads CASSQDRVTNYGYTF. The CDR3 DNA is TGTGCCAGCAGCCAAGATCGGGTCACTAACTATGGCTACACCTTC.

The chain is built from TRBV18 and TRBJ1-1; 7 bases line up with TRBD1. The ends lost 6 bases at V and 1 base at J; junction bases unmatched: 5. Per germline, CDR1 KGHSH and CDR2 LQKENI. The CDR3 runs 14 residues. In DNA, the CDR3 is TGTGCCAGCTCGTCAGGGGGTTCGAACACTGAAGCTTTCTTT. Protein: CASSSGGSNTEAFF.

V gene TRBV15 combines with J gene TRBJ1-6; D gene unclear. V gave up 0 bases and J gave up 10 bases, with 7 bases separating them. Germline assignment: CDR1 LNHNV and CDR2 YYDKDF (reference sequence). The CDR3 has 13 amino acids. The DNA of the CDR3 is TGTGCCACCAGCAGAGATGGACTATCACCCCTCCACTTT. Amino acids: CATSRDGLSPLHF. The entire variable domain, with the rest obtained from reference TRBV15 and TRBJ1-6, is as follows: DAMVIQNPRYQVTQFGKPVTLSCSQTLNHNVMYWYQQKSSQAPKLLFHYYDKDFNNEADTPDNFQSRRPNTSFCFLDIRSPGLGDTAMYLCATSRDGLSPLHFGNGTRLTVT.

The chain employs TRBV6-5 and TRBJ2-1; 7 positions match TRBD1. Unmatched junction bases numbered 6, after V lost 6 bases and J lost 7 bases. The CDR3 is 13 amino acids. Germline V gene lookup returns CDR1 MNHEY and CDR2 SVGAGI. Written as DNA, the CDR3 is TGTGCCAGCAGAAAACCGACAGGGAATGAGCAGTTCTTC. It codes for CASRKPTGNEQFF.

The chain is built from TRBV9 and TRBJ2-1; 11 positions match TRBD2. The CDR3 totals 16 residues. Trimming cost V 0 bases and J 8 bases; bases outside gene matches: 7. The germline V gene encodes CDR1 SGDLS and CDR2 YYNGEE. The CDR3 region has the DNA TGTGCCAGCAGCGTAGCTCTAGCGGGGGGATGGGATGAGCAGTTCTTC. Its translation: CASSVALAGGWDEQFF.

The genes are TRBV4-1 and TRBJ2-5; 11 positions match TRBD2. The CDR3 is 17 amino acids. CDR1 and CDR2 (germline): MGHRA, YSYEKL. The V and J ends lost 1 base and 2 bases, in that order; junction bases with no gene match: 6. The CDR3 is CASSQVVAGGPQETQYF. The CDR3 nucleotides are TGCGCCAGCAGCCAAGTGGTAGCGGGGGGGCCTCAAGAGACCCAGTACTTC.

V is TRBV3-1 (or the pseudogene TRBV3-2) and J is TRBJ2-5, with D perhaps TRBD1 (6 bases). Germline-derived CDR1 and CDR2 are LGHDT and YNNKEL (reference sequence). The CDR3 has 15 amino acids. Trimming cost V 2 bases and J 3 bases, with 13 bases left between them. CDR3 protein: CASSQHGQSKETQYF. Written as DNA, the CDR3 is TGTGCCAGCAGCCAACACGGACAGTCTAAAGAGACCCAGTACTTC.

CDR3 residues: CASSPSLTGNTEAFF. CDR3 sequence (DNA): TGTGCCAGCAGCCCAAGCCTGACAGGAAACACTGAAGCTTTCTTT. This sequence joins TRBV7-9 and TRBJ1-1, with TRBD1 as a possible D gene (6 bases). Per the germline V gene, CDR1 is SEHNR and CDR2 is FQNEAQ (reference sequence). The CDR3 runs to 15 residues. Trimming removed 5 bases from V and 2 bases from J, with 15 bases in between.

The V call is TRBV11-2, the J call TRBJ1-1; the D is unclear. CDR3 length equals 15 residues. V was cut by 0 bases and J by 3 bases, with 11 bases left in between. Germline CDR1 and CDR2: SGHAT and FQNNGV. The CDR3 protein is CASSLERGGYTEAFF. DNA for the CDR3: TGTGCCAGCAGCTTAGAGCGGGGTGGGTACACTGAAGCTTTCTTT.

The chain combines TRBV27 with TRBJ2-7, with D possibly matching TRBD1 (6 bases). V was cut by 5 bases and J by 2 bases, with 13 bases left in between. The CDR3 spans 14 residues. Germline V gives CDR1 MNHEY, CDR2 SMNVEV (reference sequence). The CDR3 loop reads CASSPRTVPYEQYF. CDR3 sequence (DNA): TGTGCCAGCAGTCCGAGGACAGTTCCCTACGAGCAGTACTTC.

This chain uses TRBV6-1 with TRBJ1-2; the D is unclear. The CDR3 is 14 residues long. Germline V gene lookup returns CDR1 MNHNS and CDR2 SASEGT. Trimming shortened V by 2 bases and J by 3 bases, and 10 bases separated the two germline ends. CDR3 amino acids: CASSERGDYYGYTF. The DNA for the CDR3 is TGTGCCAGCAGTGAACGCGGGGATTACTATGGCTACACCTTC.

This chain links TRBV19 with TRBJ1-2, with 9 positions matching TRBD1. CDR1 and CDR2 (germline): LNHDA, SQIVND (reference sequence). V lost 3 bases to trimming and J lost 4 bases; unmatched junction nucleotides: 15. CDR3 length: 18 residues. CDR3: CASSMKRGDRADVYGYTF. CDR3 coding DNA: TGTGCCAGTAGTATGAAGCGAGGGGACAGGGCCGACGTCTATGGCTACACCTTC.

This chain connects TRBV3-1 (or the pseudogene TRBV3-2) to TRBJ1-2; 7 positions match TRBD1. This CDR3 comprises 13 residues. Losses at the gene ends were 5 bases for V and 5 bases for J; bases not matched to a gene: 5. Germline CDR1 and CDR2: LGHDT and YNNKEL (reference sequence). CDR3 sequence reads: CASSEGGVYGYTF. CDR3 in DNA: TGTGCCAGCAGCGAAGGGGGCGTGTATGGCTACACCTTC.

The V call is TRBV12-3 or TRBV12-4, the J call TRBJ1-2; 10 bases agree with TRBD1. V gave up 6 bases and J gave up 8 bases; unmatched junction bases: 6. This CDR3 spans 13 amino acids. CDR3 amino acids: CASSLGTGDGYTF. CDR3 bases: TGTGCCAGCAGCCTCGGGACAGGGGACGGCTACACCTTC.

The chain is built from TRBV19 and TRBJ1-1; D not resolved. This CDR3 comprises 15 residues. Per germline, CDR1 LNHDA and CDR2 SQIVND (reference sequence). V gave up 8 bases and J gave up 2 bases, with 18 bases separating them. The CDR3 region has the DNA TGTGCCAGTGCCCCCTCGGTCAACAGAAACACTGAAGCTTTCTTT. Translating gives CASAPSVNRNTEAFF.

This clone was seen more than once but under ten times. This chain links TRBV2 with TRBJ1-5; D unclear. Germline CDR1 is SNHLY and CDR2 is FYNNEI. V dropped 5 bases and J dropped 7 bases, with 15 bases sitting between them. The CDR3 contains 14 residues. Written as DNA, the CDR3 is TGTGCCAGCAGTATGGGAGAGGGAGGCCAGCCCCAGCATTTT. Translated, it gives CASSMGEGGQPQHF.

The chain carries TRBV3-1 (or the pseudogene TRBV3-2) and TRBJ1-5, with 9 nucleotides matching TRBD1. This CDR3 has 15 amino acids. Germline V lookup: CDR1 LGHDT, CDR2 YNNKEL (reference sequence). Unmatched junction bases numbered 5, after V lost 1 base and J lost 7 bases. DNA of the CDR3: TGTGCCAGCAGCCAAGCCTCGGGACAGGGCCAGCCCCAGCATTTT. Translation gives CASSQASGQGQPQHF.

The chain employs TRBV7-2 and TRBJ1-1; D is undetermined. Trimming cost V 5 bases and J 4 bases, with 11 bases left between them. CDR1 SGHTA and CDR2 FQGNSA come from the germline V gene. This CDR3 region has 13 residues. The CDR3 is CASSQFGGTEAFF. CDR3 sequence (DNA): TGTGCCAGCAGCCAGTTCGGAGGCACTGAAGCTTTCTTT.

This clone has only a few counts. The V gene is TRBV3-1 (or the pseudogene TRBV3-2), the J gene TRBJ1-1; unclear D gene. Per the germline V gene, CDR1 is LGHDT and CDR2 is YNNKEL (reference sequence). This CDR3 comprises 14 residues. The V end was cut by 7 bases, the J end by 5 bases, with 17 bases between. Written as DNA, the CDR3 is TGTGCCAGCACCCCAGGTGAACTGTGGACTGAAGCTTTCTTT. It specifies CASTPGELWTEAFF.

CDR3 sequence reads: CAGGETINQPQHF. The CDR3 DNA is TGTGCCGGGGGCGAGACCATCAATCAGCCCCAGCATTTT. The V gene is TRBV6-5, the J gene TRBJ1-5; D is perhaps TRBD1 (6 bases). Trimming stripped 11 bases from V and 3 bases from J, with 14 bases between. This CDR3 is 13 amino acids long. Germline-derived CDR1 and CDR2 are MNHEY and SVGAGI.

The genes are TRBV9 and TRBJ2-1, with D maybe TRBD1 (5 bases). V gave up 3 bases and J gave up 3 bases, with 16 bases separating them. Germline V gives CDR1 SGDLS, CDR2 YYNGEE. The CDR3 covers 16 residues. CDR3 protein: CASSEGNLEFYNEQFF. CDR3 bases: TGTGCCAGCAGCGAGGGGAATCTAGAATTCTACAATGAGCAGTTCTTC.

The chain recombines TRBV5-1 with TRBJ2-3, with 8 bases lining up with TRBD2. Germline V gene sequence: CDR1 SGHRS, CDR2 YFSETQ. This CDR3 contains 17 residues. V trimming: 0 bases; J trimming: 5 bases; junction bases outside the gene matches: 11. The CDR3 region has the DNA TGCGCCAGCAGCTTGGAAGTTTCGGCGGGGGGCAGAGATACGCAGTATTTT. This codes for CASSLEVSAGGRDTQYF.

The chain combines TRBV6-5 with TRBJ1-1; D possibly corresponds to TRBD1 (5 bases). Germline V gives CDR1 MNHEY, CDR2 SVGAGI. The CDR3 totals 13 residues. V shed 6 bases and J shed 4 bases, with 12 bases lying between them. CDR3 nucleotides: TGTGCCAGCAGATCAGGGTTTGCCACTGAAGCTTTCTTT. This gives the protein CASRSGFATEAFF.

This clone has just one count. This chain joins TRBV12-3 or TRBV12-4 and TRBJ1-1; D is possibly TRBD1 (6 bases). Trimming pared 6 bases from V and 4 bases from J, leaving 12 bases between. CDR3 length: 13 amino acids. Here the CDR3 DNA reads TGTGCCAGCAGGGCTACAGGGATCACTGAAGCTTTCTTT. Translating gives CASRATGITEAFF.